These 27 T cell receptor beta chains came from one sample sequenced in a study of cytomegalovirus exposure and HLA in healthy donors. Use of 60 Vbeta and 13 Jbeta primers characterized the PCR. Clones were sequenced by immunoSEQ multiplex PCR, and TCRdb holds only the in-frame ones, with some missing. The table lists fewer than 200,000 clones, approximately 84% of them singletons, with approximately 0.98% in the top ten. Sample: PBMCs. The receptor source for this set is a man younger than 45 in good health and CMV-seronegative.

Only a few counts were recorded for this clone. The chain combines TRBV2 with TRBJ2-2, with TRBD2 matching over 8 bases. With V trimmed by 4 bases and J by 4 bases, 5 bases remained unmatched. This CDR3 is built from 15 residues. CDR1 and CDR2 from the germline V gene are SNHLY and FYNNEI. In nucleotides, the CDR3 is TGTGCCAGCAGTGTTCTACTAGCGGTCACCGGGGAGCTGTTTTTT. Translation gives CASSVLLAVTGELFF.

The J gene is TRBJ1-2, the V gene TRBV5-5, with TRBD1 as a possible D gene (6 bases). The V gene lost 4 bases and the J gene lost 5 bases, with 12 bases spanning the gap. This CDR3 has 13 residues. Per the germline V gene, CDR1 is SGHKS and CDR2 is YYEKEE (reference sequence). The CDR3 here is CASSLQGSYGYTF. The CDR3 DNA sequence: TGTGCCAGCAGCCTACAGGGATCTTATGGCTACACCTTC.

V is TRBV10-3 and J is TRBJ2-7; 12 nucleotides agree with TRBD1. The CDR3 extends over 16 amino acids. The trim removed 0 bases at V and 7 bases at J, leaving 7 bases unmatched. Germline V gene lookup returns CDR1 ENHRY and CDR2 SYGVKD. CDR3 DNA sequence: TGTGCCATCAGTGAGTCCGGGACAGGGGGCGCGGGGGAGCAGTACTTC. Protein product: CAISESGTGGAGEQYF.

Only a few counts were recorded for this clone. The chain uses TRBV4-2 and TRBJ1-5; weak D call: TRBD1 (5 bases). Germline CDR1 reads LGHNA; CDR2 reads YNFKEQ. V was clipped by 1 base and J by 4 bases, with 11 bases between them. The CDR3 loop spans 15 amino acids. CDR3 nucleotide sequence: TGTGCCAGCAGCCAAGTGGGCAGGGAAAATCAGCCCCAGCATTTT. This sequence encodes CASSQVGRENQPQHF.

The chain couples TRBV4-1 to TRBJ2-1, with D perhaps matching TRBD2 (5 bases). The V gene lost 1 base and the J gene lost 15 bases, with 16 bases spanning the gap. CDR1 MGHRA and CDR2 YSYEKL come from the germline V gene. The CDR3 extends over 13 amino acids. The CDR3 DNA is TGCGCCAGCAGCCAAGCCCCCCTTATTGGAGGGTTCTTC. Amino acid sequence: CASSQAPLIGGFF.

This sequence joins TRBV9 and TRBJ1-3, with TRBD1 identical over 8 bases. The CDR3 covers 16 residues. V was pared by 4 bases and J by 2 bases, with 8 bases of the junction left unmatched. Germline values: CDR1 SGDLS, CDR2 YYNGEE. The CDR3 coding sequence is TGTGCCAGCAGCTTGGGACAGGCTGTCCCTGGAAACACCATATATTTT. Translating gives CASSLGQAVPGNTIYF.

The V gene is TRBV9, the J gene TRBJ2-1; 9 bases fit TRBD1. V shed 3 bases, J shed 7 bases, and the junction held 8 bases outside the gene matches. Germline V gene lookup returns CDR1 SGDLS and CDR2 YYNGEE. The CDR3 extends over 15 amino acids. The CDR3 DNA is TGTGCCAGCAGCGCGGGACAGGGCCAAGGAAATGAGCAGTTCTTC. Translation: CASSAGQGQGNEQFF.

This sequence joins TRBV10-1 and TRBJ2-3; TRBD2 matches at 7 bases. After removal of 2 bases from V and 2 bases from J, the junction contained 10 bases not matched to a gene. Germline V gene data show CDR1 as WNHNN and CDR2 as SYGVQD (reference sequence). The CDR3 covers 17 residues. The CDR3 protein is CASSEIAGDAFTDTQYF. The DNA for the CDR3 is TGCGCCAGCAGTGAGATTGCGGGGGACGCGTTCACAGATACGCAGTATTTT.

The chain uses TRBV6-5 and TRBJ1-1; D gene ambiguous. Looked up from germline, CDR1 is MNHEY and CDR2 is SVGAGI. The V end was cut by 2 bases, the J end by 6 bases, with 13 bases between. This CDR3 spans 14 amino acids. CDR3 amino acids: CASSYQAHYAEAFF. CDR3 coding DNA: TGTGCCAGCAGTTACCAGGCCCATTACGCTGAAGCTTTCTTT.

This chain joins TRBV18 and TRBJ2-7; no clear D. Germline V gives CDR1 KGHSH, CDR2 LQKENI. V was cut by 2 bases and J by 0 bases, with 8 bases left in between. There are 14 residues in the CDR3. The CDR3 region is CASSPEADSYEQYF. The CDR3, as DNA: TGTGCCAGCTCACCAGAGGCGGACTCCTACGAGCAGTACTTC.

The chain combines TRBV5-8 with TRBJ2-3; 9 bases align to TRBD2. Germline values: CDR1 SGHTS, CDR2 YDEGEE. The CDR3 sequence is 17 residues long. The V gene end was trimmed by 0 bases and the J gene end by 2 bases; junction bases not matched to a gene: 7. The CDR3 DNA follows: TGTGCCAGCAGCTTGGCCCTATTAGCGGGGGCCACAGATACGCAGTATTTT. As protein: CASSLALLAGATDTQYF. Using reference TRBV5-8 and TRBJ2-3 for the parts outside the CDR3, the full variable domain is EAGVTQSPTHLIKTRGQQATLRCSPISGHTSVYWYQQALGLGLQFLLWYDEGEERNRGNFPPRFSGRQFPNYSSELNVNALELEDSALYLCASSLALLAGATDTQYFGPGTRLTVL.

V gene TRBV7-6 combines with J gene TRBJ2-6, with D hard to call. Trimming pared 5 bases from V and 3 bases from J, leaving 11 bases between. The CDR3 is made up of 15 amino acids. Germline values: CDR1 SGHVS, CDR2 FNYEAQ. Here the CDR3 reads CASSPPQVGANVLTF. The CDR3 DNA sequence: TGTGCCAGCAGCCCCCCCCAGGTTGGGGCCAACGTCCTGACTTTC.

This clone was counted only a few times. This chain links TRBV5-1 with TRBJ2-5; D is possibly TRBD2 (6 bases). The CDR3 length is 14 residues. CDR1 is SGHRS and CDR2 is YFSETQ in the germline V gene. Trimming cost V 3 bases and J 2 bases, with 11 bases left between them. The CDR3 is CASSWRRAQETQYF. The CDR3 bases are TGCGCCAGCAGCTGGAGGAGGGCTCAAGAGACCCAGTACTTC.

This chain joins TRBV7-9 and TRBJ1-6; D perhaps matches TRBD1 (6 bases). CDR3 length: 14 amino acids. Germline CDR1 is SEHNR and CDR2 is FQNEAQ (reference sequence). The V and J ends lost 5 bases and 9 bases respectively, with 14 bases between them. CDR3 sequence: CASSNRTVSSPLHF. CDR3 nucleotide sequence: TGTGCCAGCAGCAACCGGACAGTTTCTTCACCCCTCCACTTT. The full variable domain, with the rest looked up from reference TRBV7-9 and TRBJ1-6, is DTGVSQNPRHKITKRGQNVTFRCDPISEHNRLYWYRQTLGQGPEFLTYFQNEAQLEKSRLLSDRFSAERPKGSFSTLEIQRTEQGDSAMYLCASSNRTVSSPLHFGNGTRLTVT.

The CDR3 loop is CASSQGTGFSYEQYF. CDR3 bases: TGCGCCAGCAGCCAAGGGACAGGGTTCTCCTACGAGCAGTACTTC. This sequence joins TRBV4-1 and TRBJ2-7; 8 bases agree with TRBD1. V shed 1 base and J 0 bases; nucleotides not matched to a gene: 2. This CDR3 comprises 15 residues. Looked up from germline, CDR1 is MGHRA and CDR2 is YSYEKL.

The chain couples TRBV14 to TRBJ1-6, with D possibly TRBD1 on 6 matching bases. V lost 6 bases and J lost 6, with 15 bases in between. Germline CDR1 and CDR2: SGHDN and FVKESK. The CDR3 is 15 amino acids. The CDR3 region is CASSLYRDPNSPLHF. CDR3 bases: TGTGCCAGCAGTCTATACAGGGACCCTAATTCACCCCTCCACTTT.

The rearrangement joins TRBV28 to TRBJ2-2; the D is unclear. This CDR3 is built from 14 residues. CDR1 MDHEN and CDR2 SYDVKM come from the germline V gene. Trimming stripped 7 bases from V and 4 bases from J, with 13 bases between. This CDR3 is CASTADRLTGELFF. The CDR3, as DNA: TGTGCCAGCACCGCGGATCGTCTCACCGGGGAGCTGTTTTTT.

The chain has TRBV2 and TRBJ1-2, with D possibly matching TRBD1 (6 bases). CDR1 SNHLY and CDR2 FYNNEI come from the germline V gene. The germline V and J ends were trimmed by 4 bases and 2 bases, with 8 bases remaining between them. This CDR3 region has 13 residues. The CDR3 DNA reads TGTGCCAGCAGTGGGACAGCCAACTATGGCTACACCTTC. It codes for CASSGTANYGYTF.

This chain links TRBV14 with TRBJ2-2; 8 positions match TRBD2. This CDR3 contains 17 residues. Germline CDR1 and CDR2: SGHDN and FVKESK. Trimming removed 4 bases from V and 5 bases from J; junction bases left unmatched: 12. The CDR3 bases are TGTGCCAGCAGCCGGGACGGGACTAGTCTATGGACCGGGGAGCTGTTTTTT. Protein product: CASSRDGTSLWTGELFF.

The CDR3 sequence is CASSLIEGSYEQYF. The DNA for the CDR3 is TGCGCCAGCAGCTTGATCGAGGGATCCTACGAGCAGTACTTC. This chain links TRBV5-1 with TRBJ2-7; D is perhaps TRBD2 (5 bases). The CDR3 consists of 14 residues. The germline CDR1 and CDR2 sequences are SGHRS and YFSETQ. Trimming pared 1 base from V and 1 base from J, leaving 9 bases between.

The chain recombines TRBV27 with TRBJ2-7; TRBD2 matches at 11 bases. Trimming removed 8 bases from V and 5 bases from J; junction bases left unmatched: 14. CDR3 size: 16 residues. Germline V gene data show CDR1 as MNHEY and CDR2 as SMNVEV (reference sequence). The CDR3 loop reads CASVLRATSGGDEQYF. CDR3 nucleotides: TGTGCCAGCGTTCTTAGGGCAACTAGCGGGGGAGACGAGCAGTACTTC.

The CDR3 DNA sequence: TGTGCCAGCAGACCTGAACCGACTTACAATGAGCAGTTCTTC. Translating it yields CASRPEPTYNEQFF. The chain has TRBV28 and TRBJ2-1; D not resolved. Germline V gene sequence: CDR1 MDHEN, CDR2 SYDVKM. The V end was cut by 6 bases, the J end by 4 bases, with 13 bases between. The CDR3 has 14 amino acids.

The genes are TRBV10-3 and TRBJ1-2; TRBD1 matches 9 bases. This CDR3 is 14 amino acids long. Germline V gene lookup returns CDR1 ENHRY and CDR2 SYGVKD. The trim removed 10 bases at V and 6 bases at J, leaving 12 bases unmatched. CDR3 bases: TGTGCCACATCGGGAGTTCGACAGGGGGATGGCTACACCTTC. Residues: CATSGVRQGDGYTF.

The genes are TRBV5-1 and TRBJ2-7, with D unclear. The CDR3 contains 12 residues. Trimming removed 5 bases at V and 2 bases at J, with 8 bases between. Germline V CDR1 and CDR2: SGHRS, YFSETQ. The CDR3 bases are TGCGCCAGCAGTTCCCCCGCCTACGAGCAGTACTTC. It specifies CASSSPAYEQYF.

The chain links TRBV7-2 to TRBJ1-2, with TRBD1 matching over 10 bases. The V gene end was trimmed by 4 bases and the J gene end by 3 bases; junction bases not matched to a gene: 17. This CDR3 has 19 residues. Germline V gene data show CDR1 as SGHTA and CDR2 as FQGNSA. CDR3 in DNA: TGTGCCAGCAGCTATTGGTTCCGGGACAGGGGTTTGGCAGACTATGGCTACACCTTC. Translated: CASSYWFRDRGLADYGYTF. Combining the CDR3 with reference TRBV7-2 and TRBJ1-2 gives the whole variable domain GAGVSQSPSNKVTEKGKDVELRCDPISGHTALYWYRQSLGQGLEFLIYFQGNSAPDKSGLPSDRFSAERTGGSVSTLTIQRTQQEDSAVYLCASSYWFRDRGLADYGYTFGSGTRLTVV.

As DNA, the CDR3 is TGTGCCAGCAGCCAAATAGCGGGAGGGAGCACAGATACGCAGTATTTT. Its protein product is CASSQIAGGSTDTQYF. The chain joins TRBV14 to TRBJ2-3; TRBD2 matches 11 bases. CDR3 length: 16 residues. Germline CDR1 is SGHDN and CDR2 is FVKESK. V trimming: 2 bases; J trimming: 0 bases; junction bases outside the gene matches: 1.

This clone was recorded once. J is TRBJ2-1 and V is TRBV5-1; TRBD1 matches 9 bases. This CDR3 is built from 18 residues. The germline V gene encodes CDR1 SGHRS and CDR2 YFSETQ. After removal of 4 bases from V and 0 bases from J, the junction contained 11 bases not matched to a gene. DNA of the CDR3: TGCGCCAGCAGCGGGACAGGGTACCCACCTAGCTCCTACAATGAGCAGTTCTTC. As protein: CASSGTGYPPSSYNEQFF.